This passage covers 18 T cell receptor beta chains from one sample sequenced in a study of blood T cell repertoires in COVID-19. Sequencing was performed with immunoSEQ multiplex PCR; in TCRdb, only in-frame clones are kept and a portion is missing. The sample carries approximately 300,000 clones, 65% to 90% recorded once. The sequenced sample was PBMCs or T cells enriched from blood (not recorded which). The receptors originated from a young woman who had recovered from COVID-19.

The V call is TRBV7-9, the J call TRBJ2-7; D remains unclear. The CDR3 covers 14 residues. Per germline, CDR1 SEHNR and CDR2 FQNEAQ (reference sequence). V was trimmed by 1 base and J by 6 bases, leaving 13 bases between them. CDR3 amino acids: CASSLGPYKVEQYF. CDR3 coding DNA: TGTGCCAGCAGCTTAGGGCCTTACAAAGTCGAGCAGTACTTC.

This chain links TRBV2 with TRBJ2-5, with 7 bases aligning to TRBD1. The length of the CDR3 is 14 residues. CDR1 and CDR2 from the germline V gene are SNHLY and FYNNEI. Trimming took 7 bases from V and 4 from J; bases not matched to a gene: 9. The chain's CDR3 is CASTPVDRRETQYF. DNA for the CDR3: TGTGCCAGCACCCCGGTGGACAGGAGAGAGACCCAGTACTTC.

The CDR3 DNA reads as TGTGCCAGTAGTCCGAGTTACAGGGCAAGCAATCAGCCCCAGCATTTT. Its protein is CASSPSYRASNQPQHF. The chain employs TRBV19 and TRBJ1-5; tentative D call: TRBD1 (6 bases). Germline values: CDR1 LNHDA, CDR2 SQIVND (reference sequence). V lost 5 bases and J 1 base, leaving 15 bases between the germline ends. CDR3 length: 16 amino acids.

This clone was seen only once. The chain couples TRBV6-1 to TRBJ2-1, with 11 bases matching TRBD2. Looked up from germline, CDR1 is MNHNS and CDR2 is SASEGT. The junction had 7 bases not matched to a gene; V was cut back by 4 bases and J by 2 bases. The CDR3 has 17 amino acids. Here the CDR3 reads CASSASGGSGPYNEQFF. In DNA, the CDR3 is TGTGCCAGCAGTGCTAGCGGGGGGTCGGGCCCCTACAATGAGCAGTTCTTC.

The genes are TRBV3-1 (or the pseudogene TRBV3-2) and TRBJ2-1; 15 bases line up with TRBD2. Losses at the gene ends were 4 bases for V and 7 bases for J; bases not matched to a gene: 8. Per the germline V gene, CDR1 is LGHDT and CDR2 is YNNKEL (reference sequence). This CDR3 spans 17 amino acids. CDR3 loop: CASSRGLAGGARNEQFF. DNA for the CDR3: TGTGCCAGCAGCCGCGGACTAGCGGGAGGGGCAAGGAATGAGCAGTTCTTC.

The rearrangement joins TRBV6-5 to TRBJ1-1; perhaps TRBD1 as D (6 bases). The CDR3 runs 14 residues. In germline, CDR1 is MNHEY, CDR2 SVGAGI. V shed 6 bases and J shed 4 bases, with 15 bases lying between them. The CDR3 DNA reads as TGTGCCAGCAGGGACAGTAGACGATCCACTGAAGCTTTCTTT. It translates to CASRDSRRSTEAFF.

The rearrangement uses TRBV3-1 (or the pseudogene TRBV3-2) and TRBJ1-4, with 8 nucleotides matching TRBD1. Unmatched junction bases numbered 5, after V lost 4 bases and J lost 7 bases. Looked up from germline, CDR1 is LGHDT and CDR2 is YNNKEL (reference sequence). CDR3 size: 14 residues. CDR3 amino acids: CASSLTTGVEKLFF. CDR3 nucleotides: TGTGCCAGCAGCCTGACGACAGGGGTTGAAAAACTGTTTTTT.

The chain links TRBV5-1 to TRBJ2-1, with no clear D. V was cut by 1 base and J by 7 bases, with 6 bases left in between. The CDR3 length is 12 residues. The germline CDR1 and CDR2 sequences are SGHRS and YFSETQ. The CDR3: CASSLTRNEQFF. The CDR3 region has the DNA TGCGCCAGCAGCTTGACCAGGAATGAGCAGTTCTTC.

The chain combines TRBV6-1 with TRBJ2-5; D perhaps matches TRBD1 (5 bases). Germline V gives CDR1 MNHNS, CDR2 SASEGT. Trimming pared 3 bases from V and 4 bases from J, leaving 9 bases between. The CDR3 extends over 13 amino acids. The CDR3 DNA follows: TGTGCCAGCAGTGATCCAGGGCTAGAGACCCAGTACTTC. Protein product: CASSDPGLETQYF.

V usage is TRBV10-1 and J usage is TRBJ2-1; 8 bases align to TRBD2. The germline CDR1 and CDR2 sequences are WNHNN and SYGVQD (reference sequence). CDR3 length: 15 residues. V dropped 1 base and J dropped 1; count of bases not matched to a gene: 0. The CDR3 DNA sequence: TGCGCCAGCAGTGAGTTAGCGGGGTCCTACAATGAGCAGTTCTTC. It codes for CASSELAGSYNEQFF.

This rearrangement joins TRBV9 to TRBJ2-1, with TRBD2 as a possible D gene (5 bases). The germline V and J ends were trimmed by 0 bases and 5 bases, with 12 bases remaining between them. Germline loops: CDR1 SGDLS, CDR2 YYNGEE. The CDR3 has 15 residues. CDR3 loop: CASSVGGSLDNEQFF. The CDR3 DNA follows: TGTGCCAGCAGCGTAGGTGGGTCACTAGACAATGAGCAGTTCTTC.

The CDR3 sequence is CASSQDPGSSTGELFF. In DNA, the CDR3 is TGCGCCAGCAGCCAAGATCCGGGGTCGAGCACCGGGGAGCTGTTTTTT. The J gene is TRBJ2-2, the V gene TRBV4-1; possible D gene TRBD2, 5 bases. The CDR3 runs 16 residues. V was shortened by 0 bases and J by 4 bases, with 12 bases between the two germline ends. The germline CDR1 and CDR2 sequences are MGHRA and YSYEKL.

V and J are TRBV5-1 and TRBJ2-7, with no clear D. Germline values: CDR1 SGHRS, CDR2 YFSETQ. V lost 5 bases to trimming and J lost 1 base, with 16 bases between them. The CDR3 loop spans 15 amino acids. In nucleotides, the CDR3 is TGCGCCAGCAGAGTCACAGAAGGAAGGTCCTACGAGCAGTACTTC. Protein product: CASRVTEGRSYEQYF.

The chain links TRBV6-1 to TRBJ2-3; 9 bases map to TRBD2. V was clipped by 2 bases and J by 4 bases; unmatched bases: 7. Germline-derived CDR1 and CDR2 are MNHNS and SASEGT. This CDR3 contains 16 residues. The CDR3 bases are TGTGCCAGCAGTGAATTAGCGGGAGAAGGTGCAGATACGCAGTATTTT. Protein sequence: CASSELAGEGADTQYF.

The rearrangement links TRBV7-9 to TRBJ1-2; TRBD1 agrees at 8 bases. V was clipped by 5 bases and J by 8 bases; unmatched bases: 10. CDR1 is SEHNR and CDR2 is FQNEAQ in the germline V gene (reference sequence). The CDR3 runs to 14 residues. The CDR3 protein is CASSTRVQGDGYTF. CDR3 nucleotide sequence: TGTGCCAGCAGCACGCGCGTACAGGGGGACGGCTACACCTTC.

V and J are TRBV10-3 and TRBJ1-1, with 7 bases lining up with TRBD1. This CDR3 region has 14 residues. J gave up 7 bases and V 7 bases, and 12 bases lay outside the gene matches. Per germline, CDR1 ENHRY and CDR2 SYGVKD. The CDR3 DNA follows: TGTGCCATCAACCCGGGACAGAGCAAGGATGAAGCTTTCTTT. Encoded protein: CAINPGQSKDEAFF.

This rearrangement joins TRBV15 to TRBJ1-2, with D maybe TRBD1 (6 bases). The CDR3 covers 16 residues. Trimming took off 5 bases at V and 4 bases at J, with 20 bases between the two ends. Looked up from germline, CDR1 is LNHNV and CDR2 is YYDKDF (reference sequence). Here the CDR3 reads CATSPLGAGSFYGYTF. The CDR3, as DNA: TGTGCCACCAGCCCCCTGGGGGCAGGCAGTTTCTATGGCTACACCTTC.

For the CDR3, the DNA is TGTGCCAGCAGTGAGGTTCGAGGGACAATCGAAAAACTGTTTTTT. Translating it yields CASSEVRGTIEKLFF. This rearrangement joins TRBV2 to TRBJ1-4, with D perhaps TRBD1 (6 bases). The germline V gene has CDR1 SNHLY and CDR2 FYNNEI. The CDR3 extends over 15 amino acids. V dropped 3 bases and J dropped 8 bases, with 16 bases sitting between them.